Many counts were recorded for the clone carrying this T cell receptor beta chain. No antigen is known for it. The read falls 3 residues short of the CDR3 end, and the missing part is taken from the germline J gene. Only in-frame clones appear in the TCRdb table, and some are missing; sequencing was by immunoSEQ multiplex PCR. Singletons are absent from the sample, which has about 43,000 clones. This CDR3 has 13 residues. V lost 7 bases and J 1 base, leaving 13 bases between the germline ends. Germline V CDR1 and CDR2: DFQATT, SNEGSKA (reference sequence). These data are taken from a study of T cell clonality in common variable immunodeficiency. The study's findings and limits: Compared with controls, CVID subjects had fewer shared TCRbeta clones. Fewer deletions and N-nucleotide insertions were reportedly seen in common variable immunodeficiency TCR beta sequences. CVID subjects showed higher TCRbeta clonality than healthy controls.

The sample comprised peripheral blood mononuclear cells. The sequence derives from a person between 18 and 69 years old in good health. The V and J genes are TRBV20-1 and TRBJ2-5; a possible D gene is TRBD1 (6 bases). The sequenced CDR3 bases are TGCAGTGTTTCCCGGGACACCCAAGAGACC. Its translation is CSVSRDTQET. The full CDR3 protein is CSVSRDTQETQYF.